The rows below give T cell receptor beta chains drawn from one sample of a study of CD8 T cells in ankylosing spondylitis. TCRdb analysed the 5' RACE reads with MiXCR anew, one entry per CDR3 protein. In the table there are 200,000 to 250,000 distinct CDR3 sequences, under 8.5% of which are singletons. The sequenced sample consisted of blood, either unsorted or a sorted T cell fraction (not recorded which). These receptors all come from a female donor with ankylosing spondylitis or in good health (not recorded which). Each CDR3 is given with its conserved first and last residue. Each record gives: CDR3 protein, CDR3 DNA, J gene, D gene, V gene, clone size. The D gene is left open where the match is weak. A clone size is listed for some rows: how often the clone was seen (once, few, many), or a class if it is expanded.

CDR3: CASSPDSHYNEQFF; DNA: TGTGCCAGCAGCCCCGACAGCCATTACAATGAGCAGTTCTTC; J: TRBJ2-1; D: NA; V: TRBV7-2; size: many
CDR3: CASSPRPGQGDEQYF; DNA: TGTGCCAGCAGCCCGCGCCCGGGACAGGGGGACGAGCAGTACTTC; J: TRBJ2-7; D: TRBD1; V: TRBV5-6; size: many
CDR3: CASGSMTSGGYNEQFF; DNA: TGTGCTAGTGGTTCCATGACTAGCGGGGGCTACAATGAGCAGTTCTTC; J: TRBJ2-1; D: TRBD2; V: TRBV12-5; size: many
CDR3: CATSRGWGPGEETQYF; DNA: TGTGCCACCAGCAGAGGATGGGGGCCAGGGGAAGAGACCCAGTACTTC; J: TRBJ2-5; D: NA; V: TRBV15; size: many
CDR3: CATSRDRSTGSRTEAFF; DNA: TGTGCCACCAGCAGAGATCGGTCGACAGGGTCAAGGACTGAAGCTTTCTTT; J: TRBJ1-1; D: TRBD1; V: TRBV15; size: many
CDR3: CASSFGPHAHPARYEQYF; DNA: TGTGCCAGCAGCTTCGGACCCCACGCCCACCCCGCGCGCTACGAGCAGTACTTC; J: TRBJ2-7; D: NA; V: TRBV11-2; size: few
CDR3: CASSPPTGSTGGYTF; DNA: TGTGCCAGCAGCCCGCCAACCGGGAGCACGGGAGGCTACACCTTC; J: TRBJ1-2; D: NA; V: TRBV7-9; size: many
CDR3: CASIHRRGNQETQYF; DNA: TGCGCCAGCATTCATAGGAGGGGGAACCAAGAGACCCAGTACTTC; J: TRBJ2-5; D: NA; V: TRBV5-1; size: many
CDR3: CASTELAVPSSYNEQFF; DNA: TGTGCCAGCACTGAACTAGCGGTTCCCAGCTCCTACAATGAGCAGTTCTTC; J: TRBJ2-1; D: TRBD2; V: TRBV6-4; size: many
CDR3: CASSILVDQFF; DNA: TGTGCCAGCAGCATCCTAGTGGATCAGTTCTTC; J: TRBJ2-1; D: NA; V: TRBV7-8; size: many
CDR3: CASSYDRGTDTQYF; DNA: TGTGCCAGCAGCTATGACAGGGGGACAGATACGCAGTATTTT; J: TRBJ2-3; D: TRBD1; V: TRBV7-2; size: many
CDR3: CSARDQLGGSTYNEQFF; DNA: TGCAGTGCTAGAGACCAGCTGGGGGGGTCCACCTACAATGAGCAGTTCTTC; J: TRBJ2-1; D: TRBD2; V: TRBV20-1; size: many
CDR3: CSATRTAYNEQFF; DNA: TGCAGTGCAACACGGACTGCCTACAATGAGCAGTTCTTC; J: TRBJ2-1; D: NA; V: TRBV20-1; size: many
CDR3: CASSLSVAVNEQFF; DNA: TGCGCCAGCAGCTTGTCTGTAGCTGTAAATGAGCAGTTCTTC; J: TRBJ2-1; D: NA; V: TRBV5-1; size: many
CDR3: CASSPKQGVNTEAFF; DNA: TGTGCCAGCAGTCCCAAACAGGGGGTGAACACTGAAGCTTTCTTT; J: TRBJ1-1; D: TRBD1; V: TRBV12-3/TRBV12-4; size: many
CDR3: CASSPQLGLANYGYTF; DNA: TGTGCCAGCAGTCCTCAGCTAGGATTAGCTAACTATGGCTACACCTTC; J: TRBJ1-2; D: NA; V: TRBV2; size: many
CDR3: CAVRGPGNQPQHF; DNA: TGTGCCGTGAGGGGACCGGGCAATCAGCCCCAGCATTTT; J: TRBJ1-5; D: NA; V: TRBV10-3; size: many
CDR3: CASSLPGTDYGYTF; DNA: TGTGCCAGCAGCCTACCGGGGACGGACTATGGCTACACCTTC; J: TRBJ1-2; D: NA; V: TRBV5-5; size: many
CDR3: CASSEAGTGDQPQHF; DNA: TGTGCCAGCAGTGAAGCCGGGACAGGGGATCAGCCCCAGCATTTT; J: TRBJ1-5; D: TRBD1; V: TRBV2; size: many
CDR3: CSARLAGTETQYF; DNA: TGCAGTGCCAGACTAGCGGGAACAGAGACCCAGTACTTC; J: TRBJ2-5; D: TRBD2; V: TRBV20-1; size: many
CDR3: CSVGSSRNPSTDTQYF; DNA: TGCAGCGTTGGATCTTCTAGAAACCCTAGCACAGATACGCAGTATTTT; J: TRBJ2-3; D: NA; V: TRBV29-1; size: NA
CDR3: CASSPNLAGGLPEQFF; DNA: TGTGCCAGCAGCCCGAACCTAGCGGGAGGTCTTCCTGAGCAGTTCTTC; J: TRBJ2-1; D: TRBD2; V: TRBV5-6; size: many
CDR3: CSASQAATNEKLFF; DNA: TGCAGTGCTTCCCAAGCGGCAACTAATGAAAAACTGTTTTTT; J: TRBJ1-4; D: NA; V: TRBV20-1; size: many
CDR3: CSARGGPSGEQFF; DNA: TGCAGTGCTAGGGGGGGGCCTTCGGGAGAGCAGTTCTTC; J: TRBJ2-1; D: NA; V: TRBV20-1; size: many
CDR3: CGTGDWVAEQFF; DNA: TGTGGCACGGGGGATTGGGTGGCTGAGCAGTTCTTC; J: TRBJ2-1; D: NA; V: TRBV24-1; size: NA
CDR3: CASSLGRTNEKLFF; DNA: TGTGCCAGCAGTTTGGGGCGGACTAATGAAAAACTGTTTTTT; J: TRBJ1-4; D: NA; V: TRBV12-3/TRBV12-4; size: many
CDR3: CASSSRARAPEQYF; DNA: TGTGCCAGTAGCTCCCGGGCCAGGGCACCCGAGCAGTACTTC; J: TRBJ2-7; D: NA; V: TRBV19; size: NA
CDR3: CASRVFTDTQYF; DNA: TGTGCCAGCAGGGTCTTTACAGATACGCAGTATTTT; J: TRBJ2-3; D: NA; V: TRBV7-8; size: many
CDR3: CASSPAGKNTGELFF; DNA: TGTGCCAGCAGTCCGGCCGGGAAGAACACCGGGGAGCTGTTTTTT; J: TRBJ2-2; D: NA; V: TRBV28; size: many
CDR3: CAIRENTEAFF; DNA: TGTGCCATCCGAGAGAACACTGAAGCTTTCTTT; J: TRBJ1-1; D: NA; V: TRBV10-3; size: many
CDR3: CSAGPKTSQTDEQYF; DNA: TGCAGTGCTGGACCCAAGACTAGCCAGACGGACGAGCAGTACTTC; J: TRBJ2-7; D: TRBD2; V: TRBV20-1; size: many
CDR3: CASRPRLVDEQFF; DNA: TGCGCCAGCAGACCCCGACTAGTCGATGAGCAGTTCTTC; J: TRBJ2-1; D: NA; V: TRBV5-1; size: many
CDR3: CASSPSGGRPYF; DNA: TGTGCCAGCAGTCCCTCCGGGGGGCGGCCGTACTTC; J: TRBJ2-7; D: NA; V: TRBV12-3/TRBV12-4; size: many
CDR3: CASSLQGLISAGYTF; DNA: TGTGCCAGCAGCCTACAGGGTCTTATTTCGGCTGGCTACACCTTC; J: TRBJ1-2; D: NA; V: TRBV11-2; size: NA
CDR3: CASGGGLAGEQFF; DNA: TGCGCCAGCGGGGGAGGACTAGCGGGGGAGCAGTTCTTC; J: TRBJ2-1; D: TRBD2; V: TRBV5-1; size: many
CDR3: CASGAQTAGHNSPLHF; DNA: TGTGCCAGCGGCGCACAAACCGCGGGGCATAATTCACCCCTCCACTTT; J: TRBJ1-6; D: NA; V: TRBV12-3/TRBV12-4; size: many
CDR3: CASSPRQGSNEQFF; DNA: TGTGCCAGCAGTCCCCGACAGGGGAGTAATGAGCAGTTCTTC; J: TRBJ2-1; D: TRBD1; V: TRBV12-3/TRBV12-4; size: many
CDR3: CASSLTSGRGYEQYF; DNA: TGTGCCAGCAGCTTGACTAGCGGGAGAGGCTACGAGCAGTACTTC; J: TRBJ2-7; D: TRBD2; V: TRBV7-2; size: few
CDR3: CASSLGVRQETQYF; DNA: TGCGCCAGCAGCTTGGGGGTTAGACAAGAGACCCAGTACTTC; J: TRBJ2-5; D: NA; V: TRBV5-1; size: NA
CDR3: CASSSGTSLNEQFF; DNA: TGTGCCAGCAGTTCCGGGACTAGCTTGAATGAGCAGTTCTTC; J: TRBJ2-1; D: TRBD2; V: TRBV6-2/TRBV6-3; size: NA
CDR3: CSSGGDGAYNEQFF; DNA: TGCAGCTCGGGAGGAGATGGGGCCTACAATGAGCAGTTCTTC; J: TRBJ2-1; D: TRBD2; V: TRBV20-1; size: many
CDR3: CASSSGQGPYGYTF; DNA: TGTGCCAGCAGCTCGGGACAGGGGCCCTATGGCTACACCTTC; J: TRBJ1-2; D: TRBD1; V: TRBV7-9; size: few
CDR3: CASSQVGWEQYF; DNA: TGTGCCAGCAGCCAAGTAGGTTGGGAGCAGTACTTC; J: TRBJ2-7; D: NA; V: TRBV14; size: many
CDR3: CASDFGGTAFF; DNA: TGTGCCAGCGACTTCGGGGGCACAGCTTTCTTT; J: TRBJ1-1; D: NA; V: TRBV6-5; size: many
CDR3: CASSADTSGPTPNEQFF; DNA: TGTGCCAGTAGTGCCGATACTAGCGGCCCTACCCCCAATGAGCAGTTCTTC; J: TRBJ2-1; D: TRBD2; V: TRBV19; size: NA
CDR3: CASSETSWEQFF; DNA: TGTGCCAGCAGTGAAACAAGCTGGGAGCAGTTCTTC; J: TRBJ2-1; D: NA; V: TRBV6-1; size: NA
CDR3: CASSDRGGSYEQYF; DNA: TGTGCCAGCAGTGATAGAGGCGGTTCCTACGAGCAGTACTTC; J: TRBJ2-7; D: NA; V: TRBV25-1; size: many
CDR3: CASSPARLAGVNEQFF; DNA: TGTGCCAGCAGTCCCGCCAGACTAGCGGGAGTGAATGAGCAGTTCTTC; J: TRBJ2-1; D: TRBD2; V: TRBV28; size: few
CDR3: CASSRHLYEQYF; DNA: TGTGCCAGCAGTCGCCATCTCTACGAGCAGTACTTC; J: TRBJ2-7; D: NA; V: TRBV12-3/TRBV12-4; size: many
CDR3: CASGWGPDYEQYF; DNA: TGTGCCAGCGGTTGGGGACCCGACTACGAGCAGTACTTC; J: TRBJ2-7; D: NA; V: TRBV12-3/TRBV12-4; size: many
CDR3: CASSPRTSGSGELFF; DNA: TGTGCCAGCAGCCCGCGGACTAGCGGGAGCGGGGAGCTGTTTTTT; J: TRBJ2-2; D: TRBD2; V: TRBV3-1; size: many
CDR3: CSAMEGGETQYF; DNA: TGCAGTGCTATGGAGGGGGGAGAGACCCAGTACTTC; J: TRBJ2-5; D: NA; V: TRBV20-1; size: many
CDR3: CSAYRDSGNTIYF; DNA: TGCAGCGCTTACCGGGACAGTGGAAACACCATATATTTT; J: TRBJ1-3; D: TRBD1; V: TRBV29-1; size: many
CDR3: CASSKEAGFTDTQYF; DNA: TGTGCCAGCAGCAAAGAGGCGGGATTCACAGATACGCAGTATTTT; J: TRBJ2-3; D: NA; V: TRBV9; size: many
CDR3: CASSEYITETYEQYF; DNA: TGTGCCAGCAGTGAATATATAACGGAAACCTACGAGCAGTACTTC; J: TRBJ2-7; D: NA; V: TRBV25-1; size: many